This paragraph reports one T cell receptor beta chain. Method: immunoSEQ multiplex PCR; TCRdb's copy keeps in-frame clones and lacks some. The repertoire holds nearly 100,000 clones, with 65% to 90% as singletons. The data originate from a study of blood T cell repertoires in COVID-19. The V segment lost 5 bases and the J segment 8 bases; nucleotides outside the gene matches: 8. The CDR3 has 14 amino acids. CDR1 is SGHTA, CDR2 FQGNSA, per germline. Sequencing input: peripheral blood. The chain uses TRBV7-2 and TRBJ2-1; 8 bases are shared with TRBD2. The receptor comes from an elderly man with acute or convalescent COVID-19. The CDR3 here is CASSLTGGEYEQFF. CDR3 in DNA: TGTGCCAGCAGCCTCACCGGGGGGGAATATGAGCAGTTCTTC.